This T cell receptor beta chain was observed in a study of patients and donors after allogeneic stem cell transplantation. This clonotype was found a few times. V lost 7 bases and J lost 7, with 10 bases in between. The CDR3 covers 12 residues. Each CDR3 protein is one row after TCRdb ran MiXCR on the RT-PCR reads. The sample includes about a million distinct CDR3 sequences, roughly 17% of them seen just once. This TCR came from a human donor who was either an allogeneic HSCT recipient or a stem cell or donor lymphocyte infusion donor (not recorded which). It is not recorded whose cells these are; they may come from a transplant donor. The chain recombines TRBV12-3 or TRBV12-4 with TRBJ2-2, with D possibly being TRBD2 (5 bases). The sample comprised blood, either unsorted or a sorted T cell fraction (not recorded which). CDR3 sequence reads: CASNSGDGELFF. CDR3 in DNA: TGTGCCAGCAATTCCGGGGACGGGGAGCTGTTTTTT.